Each of the 23 T cell receptor beta chains below was sequenced from the same sample in a study of lymphopenia after photon versus proton radiotherapy. Some clones are missing from TCRdb's copy, which holds only in-frame ones; the method was immunoSEQ multiplex PCR. This sample has approximately 23,000 clones, with about 89% found just once. This specimen consisted of peripheral blood, obtained from a patient treated with proton-based radiotherapy. The source is a man older than 75 with esophageal cancer.

V is TRBV27 and J is TRBJ1-6; perhaps TRBD1 as D (6 bases). The germline CDR1 and CDR2 sequences are MNHEY and SMNVEV (reference sequence). This CDR3 is 16 amino acids long. Trimming shortened V by 5 bases and J by 0 bases, and 11 bases separated the two germline ends. In nucleotides, the CDR3 is TGTGCCAGCAGTCCTGGGGGGCCCTCCTATAATTCACCCCTCCACTTT. It is translated as CASSPGGPSYNSPLHF.

This clone was detected only once. This chain joins TRBV5-4 and TRBJ1-6; D gene uncertain. V was shortened by 2 bases and J by 15 bases, with 21 bases between the two germline ends. The CDR3 has 15 amino acids. Per germline, CDR1 SGHNT and CDR2 YYREEE (reference sequence). CDR3 residues: CASSLPGRDRGILHF. CDR3 DNA: TGTGCCAGCAGCTTACCTGGGAGAGATAGAGGAATCCTCCACTTT.

CDR3 nucleotides: TGTGCCTGGAGGGGAGTCGCGGGCTCCCACTATGGCTACACCTTC. Translation: CAWRGVAGSHYGYTF. The V gene is TRBV30, the J gene TRBJ1-2; D unclear. Trimming stripped 3 bases from V and 3 bases from J, with 17 bases between. Germline CDR1 reads GTSNPN; CDR2 reads SVGIG (reference sequence). The length of the CDR3 is 15 residues.

V gene TRBV29-1 combines with J gene TRBJ2-2; TRBD1 agrees at 9 bases. CDR3 length equals 15 residues. Germline V gene data show CDR1 as SQVTM and CDR2 as ANQGSEA. The V and J ends lost 4 bases and 0 bases, in that order; junction bases with no gene match: 3. CDR3 loop: CSVGGQGTNTGELFF. The DNA for the CDR3 is TGCAGCGTTGGCGGACAGGGGACGAACACCGGGGAGCTGTTTTTT.

V usage is TRBV7-9 and J usage is TRBJ2-5; unclear D gene. V shed 0 bases and J shed 1 base, with 3 bases lying between them. The CDR3 sequence is 13 residues long. From germline, CDR1 is SEHNR and CDR2 FQNEAQ (reference sequence). In DNA form, the CDR3 reads TGTGCCAGCAGCTTAGCTCCCCAAGAGACCCAGTACTTC. Translation gives CASSLAPQETQYF.

J is TRBJ2-1 and V is TRBV10-2; D might be TRBD1 (5 bases). The CDR3 has 14 amino acids. The V end was cut by 4 bases, the J end by 7 bases, with 14 bases between. CDR1 is WSHSY, CDR2 SAAADI, per germline. DNA for the CDR3: TGCGCCAGCAGTGTAGACAGCCCGTTTAATGAGCAGTTCTTC. This codes for CASSVDSPFNEQFF.

The V and J genes are TRBV19 and TRBJ2-2; TRBD2 aligns across 15 bases. The CDR3 runs 19 residues. Trimming took 5 bases from V and 5 from J; bases not matched to a gene: 12. The germline gives CDR1 LNHDA, CDR2 SQIVND (reference sequence). Here the CDR3 reads CASSSGLAGGPSPTGELFF. The DNA for the CDR3 is TGTGCCAGTAGTTCAGGACTAGCGGGAGGGCCCTCACCGACCGGGGAGCTGTTTTTT. The variable domain in full, with the rest retrieved from reference TRBV19 and TRBJ2-2, is DGGITQSPKYLFRKEGQNVTLSCEQNLNHDAMYWYRQDPGQGLRLIYYSQIVNDFQKGDIAEGYSVSREKKESFPLTVTSAQKNPTAFYLCASSSGLAGGPSPTGELFFGEGSRLTVL.

J is TRBJ1-1 and V is TRBV30, with 7 bases fitting TRBD1. With 4 bases clipped from V and 1 base from J, the junction kept 6 bases outside the gene matches. CDR1 is GTSNPN, CDR2 SVGIG, per germline (reference sequence). There are 14 residues in the CDR3. The CDR3 DNA follows: TGTGCCTGGACCCTCGGGACAGCGAACACTGAAGCTTTCTTT. This translates into CAWTLGTANTEAFF.

The V call is TRBV4-3, the J call TRBJ2-3; 7 bases align to TRBD1. After removal of 1 base from V and 1 base from J, the junction contained 2 bases not matched to a gene. Per germline, CDR1 LGHNA and CDR2 YSLEER. The CDR3 has 15 amino acids. CDR3 amino acids: CASSQVGGGTDTQYF. The CDR3 DNA reads as TGCGCCAGCAGCCAAGTAGGGGGCGGCACAGATACGCAGTATTTT.

The chain combines TRBV5-1 with TRBJ2-5; D is possibly TRBD2 (5 bases). Germline CDR1 SGHRS, CDR2 YFSETQ. The CDR3 is made up of 16 amino acids. Trimming stripped 4 bases from V and 1 base from J, with 17 bases between. CDR3 nucleotides: TGCGCCAGCAGCCCGGATCCCGTGGGGAGCCAAGAGACCCAGTACTTC. Translating gives CASSPDPVGSQETQYF.

V and J are TRBV27 and TRBJ2-7; TRBD1 aligns across 8 bases. CDR1 and CDR2 (germline): MNHEY, SMNVEV (reference sequence). CDR3 length equals 13 residues. Trimming cost V 7 bases and J 4 bases; bases outside gene matches: 6. The CDR3 spells CASKRTGSYEQYF. CDR3 nucleotide sequence: TGTGCCAGCAAAAGGACAGGGTCTTACGAGCAGTACTTC.

The rearrangement links TRBV30 to TRBJ2-5; 10 nucleotides align to TRBD2. CDR1 and CDR2 from the germline V gene are GTSNPN and SVGIG (reference sequence). The CDR3 length is 14 residues. Losses at the gene ends were 5 bases for V and 4 bases for J; bases not matched to a gene: 7. The CDR3 bases are TGTGCCTGGGCCCCGGGACTAGCGAGAGAGACCCAGTACTTC. Its protein product is CAWAPGLARETQYF.

The chain recombines TRBV11-1 with TRBJ1-1; D ambiguous. Between the trimmed V and J ends, which lost 5 bases and 6 bases, there was a span of 16 bases. The CDR3 loop spans 14 amino acids. Germline V gene sequence: CDR1 SGHAT, CDR2 FQDESV (reference sequence). CDR3 bases: TGTGCCAGCAGCAATGGGCCTCGAGTGCCTGAAGCTTTCTTT. It yields the protein CASSNGPRVPEAFF.

The V gene is TRBV5-1, the J gene TRBJ2-7, with D uncertain. The CDR3 spans 13 residues. Germline V gene lookup returns CDR1 SGHRS and CDR2 YFSETQ. Trimming took 2 bases from V and 2 from J, leaving 8 bases between them. CDR3 nucleotides: TGCGCCAGCAGCTTTGGACCTACCTACGAGCAGTACTTC. Translating gives CASSFGPTYEQYF.

The chain carries TRBV9 and TRBJ2-3, with D possibly TRBD2 on 7 matching bases. This CDR3 contains 19 residues. Germline values: CDR1 SGDLS, CDR2 YYNGEE. Trimming left V 1 base short and J 2 bases short, with 23 bases between. The CDR3 region has the DNA TGTGCCAGCAGCGTATCAGCAAGGACAGTTCTAGCGGCCACAGATACGCAGTATTTT. Protein sequence: CASSVSARTVLAATDTQYF.

The chain has TRBV7-9 and TRBJ2-7; D is perhaps TRBD2 (6 bases). The CDR3 length is 17 residues. Germline-derived CDR1 and CDR2 are SEHNR and FQNEAQ (reference sequence). V lost 7 bases to trimming and J lost 0 bases, with 22 bases between them. The CDR3 region is CASIPYPFPGGSYEQYF. In nucleotides, the CDR3 is TGTGCCAGCATCCCCTACCCTTTCCCCGGGGGCTCCTACGAGCAGTACTTC.

This sequence joins TRBV2 and TRBJ1-6; 10 bases are shared with TRBD1. The CDR3 covers 14 residues. Looked up from germline, CDR1 is SNHLY and CDR2 is FYNNEI. V was pared by 3 bases and J by 10 bases, with 3 bases of the junction left unmatched. CDR3 coding DNA: TGTGCCAGCAGTGAGGGACAGGGGCTCTCACCCCTCCACTTT. Protein sequence: CASSEGQGLSPLHF.

This sequence joins TRBV7-2 and TRBJ2-4; no firm D call. Germline loops: CDR1 SGHTA, CDR2 FQGNSA. The length of the CDR3 is 14 residues. The ends were cut back, 7 bases at V and 0 bases at J, with 10 bases in the middle. The CDR3, as DNA: TGTGCCAGCACTAATGGGTTAGCCAAAAACATTCAGTACTTC. Translated, it gives CASTNGLAKNIQYF.

V gene TRBV30 combines with J gene TRBJ1-1, with D perhaps matching TRBD1 (5 bases). The CDR3 consists of 14 residues. V was trimmed by 0 bases and J by 4 bases, leaving 12 bases between them. The V gene's germline CDR1 is GTSNPN and CDR2 SVGIG (reference sequence). The CDR3 DNA is TGTGCCTGGAGTGTATCGGGGGGAGGCACTGAAGCTTTCTTT. It translates to CAWSVSGGGTEAFF.

The chain employs TRBV2 and TRBJ2-5, with TRBD1 matching 7 bases. The J call may be mistaken, given a closer DNA end match to TRBJ2-7. The CDR3 is 13 amino acids. The germline V gene encodes CDR1 SNHLY and CDR2 FYNNEI. The CDR3 sequence is CASSGQGLYEQYF. DNA of the CDR3: TGTGCCAGCAGTGGACAGGGCCTGTACGAGCAGTACTTC.

V usage is TRBV9 and J usage is TRBJ1-1, with D perhaps TRBD1 (5 bases). Germline-derived CDR1 and CDR2 are SGDLS and YYNGEE. Trimming shortened V by 0 bases and J by 4 bases, and 13 bases separated the two germline ends. This CDR3 contains 15 residues. CDR3 sequence (DNA): TGTGCCAGCAGCGTAGAAGGTCAGGGCGGCACTGAAGCTTTCTTT. Amino acid sequence: CASSVEGQGGTEAFF.

J is TRBJ2-3 and V is TRBV5-4, with D perhaps being TRBD1 or TRBD2 (5 bases each). The germline V and J ends were trimmed by 2 bases and 0 bases, with 7 bases remaining between them. Germline assignment: CDR1 SGHNT and CDR2 YYREEE (reference sequence). The CDR3 runs to 14 residues. CDR3 sequence reads: CASSFRDSTDTQYF. CDR3 in DNA: TGTGCCAGCAGCTTCCGGGACAGCACAGATACGCAGTATTTT.

The gene calls are TRBV20-1 and TRBJ1-1; D remains unclear. This CDR3 has 11 residues. V was trimmed by 6 bases and J by 1 base, leaving 6 bases between them. CDR1 and CDR2 (germline): DFQATT, SNEGSKA (reference sequence). CDR3 sequence reads: CSASGNTEAFF. In nucleotides, the CDR3 is TGCAGTGCATCGGGGAACACTGAAGCTTTCTTT.